This T cell receptor beta chain was captured by sequencing in a study of CD8+ T cells in alopecia areata. Study-level information: Recipients were approximately 6-10-week-old female C3H/HeJ mice grafted with skin from approximately 6-13-month-old C3H/HeJ donors with spontaneous alopecia. Regarding the study as a whole: Scalp samples also contribute reads from the resident alphabeta T cells found in normal skin. Higher clonality was seen in lesional scalp than in normal scalp, especially in alopecia totalis/universalis.

The sample holds a few counts of this clone. The antigen is unknown. Each gene name is a mouse one. Read data end 4 residues before the CDR3 end; the end is taken from the germline J gene. Germline-derived CDR1 and CDR2 are NSQYPW and LRSPGD (reference sequence). This CDR3 is built from 16 residues. Following RNA extraction, reverse transcription yielded cDNA that acted as the sequencing template. Produced via immunoSEQ multiplex PCR; TCRdb's table is partial and in-frame only. Recorded here are over 100,000 clones, with no singletons, and the ten leading clones hold roughly a fifth. The chain joins TRBV1 to TRBJ2-5, with 14 bases matching TRBD2. This receptor was obtained from a C3H/HeJ mouse with alopecia areata. For the strain, the MHC haplotype given is H2-k. The specimen was lesional skin. The sequenced CDR3 bases are TGCACCTGCAGTAGGGACTGGGGGGGCGCGGGGGAC. It is translated as CTCSRDWGGAGD. The entire CDR3 reads CTCSRDWGGAGDTQYF.